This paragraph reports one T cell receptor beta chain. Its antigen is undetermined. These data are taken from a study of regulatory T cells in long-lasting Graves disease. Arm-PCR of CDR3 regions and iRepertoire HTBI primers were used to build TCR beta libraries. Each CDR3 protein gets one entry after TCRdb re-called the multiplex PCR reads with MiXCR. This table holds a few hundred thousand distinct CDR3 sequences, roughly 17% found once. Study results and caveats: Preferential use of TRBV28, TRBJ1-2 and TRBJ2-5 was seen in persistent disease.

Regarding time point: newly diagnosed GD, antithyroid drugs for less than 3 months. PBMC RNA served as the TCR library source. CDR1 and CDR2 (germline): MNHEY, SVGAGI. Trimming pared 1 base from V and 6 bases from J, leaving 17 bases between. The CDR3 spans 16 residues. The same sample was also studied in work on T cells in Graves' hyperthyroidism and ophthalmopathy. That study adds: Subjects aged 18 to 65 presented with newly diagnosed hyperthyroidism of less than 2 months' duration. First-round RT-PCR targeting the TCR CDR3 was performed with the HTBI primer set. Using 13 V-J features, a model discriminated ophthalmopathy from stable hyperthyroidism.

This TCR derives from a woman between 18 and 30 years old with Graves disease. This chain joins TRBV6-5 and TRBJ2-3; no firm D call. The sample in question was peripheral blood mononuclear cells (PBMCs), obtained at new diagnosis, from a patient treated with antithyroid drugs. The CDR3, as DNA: TGTGCCAGCAGTTACTTCCAGGAAGGGCCTGCGGATACGCAGTATTTT. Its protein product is CASSYFQEGPADTQYF.